This note documents a single T cell receptor (beta chain) sequence. This CDR3 has 17 amino acids. CDR1 and CDR2 (germline): SQVTM, ANQGSEA. V was pared by 7 bases and J by 0 bases, with 22 bases between. This sample was taken from a study of blood T cell repertoires in COVID-19. Sequencing was performed with immunoSEQ multiplex PCR; in TCRdb, only in-frame clones are kept and a portion is missing. The sample has approximately 300,000 clones, around 90% seen once; the top ten hold roughly 6.7%. V and J are TRBV29-1 and TRBJ2-1; a possible D gene is TRBD2 (7 bases). Source material: peripheral blood. This clonotype was sampled from a man in his late teens or twenties who had recovered from COVID-19. CDR3 protein: CSAPPGASGRSYNEQFF. In DNA form, the CDR3 reads TGCAGCGCCCCGCCGGGGGCTAGCGGCCGCTCCTACAATGAGCAGTTCTTC.